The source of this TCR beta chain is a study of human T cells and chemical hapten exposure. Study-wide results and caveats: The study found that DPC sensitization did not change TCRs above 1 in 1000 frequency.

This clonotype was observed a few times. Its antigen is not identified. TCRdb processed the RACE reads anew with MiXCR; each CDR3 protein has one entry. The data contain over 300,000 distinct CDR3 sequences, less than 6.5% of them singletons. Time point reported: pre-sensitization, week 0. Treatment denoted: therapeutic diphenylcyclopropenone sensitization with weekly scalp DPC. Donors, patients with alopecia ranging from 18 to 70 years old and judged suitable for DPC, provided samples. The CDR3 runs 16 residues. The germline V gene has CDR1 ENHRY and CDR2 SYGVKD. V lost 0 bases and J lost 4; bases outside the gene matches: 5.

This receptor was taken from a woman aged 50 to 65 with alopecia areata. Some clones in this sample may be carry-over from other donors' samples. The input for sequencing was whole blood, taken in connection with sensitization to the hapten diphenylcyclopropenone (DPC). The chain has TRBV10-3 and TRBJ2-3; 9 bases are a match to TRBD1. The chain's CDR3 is CAISESMGQGPDTQYF. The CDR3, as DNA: TGTGCCATCAGTGAGTCCATGGGACAGGGCCCAGATACGCAGTATTTT.